This TCR beta chain was identified in a study of CD8 T cells in Susac syndrome. The study sequenced TCR beta in blood CD8+ and CD4+ T cells. The patients who served as multiple sclerosis controls were treatment-naive and had stable or active relapsing-remitting disease that fulfilled the revised McDonald criteria. The authors negatively isolated CD8+ and CD4+ T cells and FACS-enriched TEMRA cells. The RNA input was about 0.45 to 1 ug, and it was reverse transcribed with random hexamers. Across 54 Vbeta and 13 Jbeta, TCR beta CDR3 was amplified with immunoSEQ multiplex PCR. TCRdb recomputed calls from the immunoSEQ multiplex PCR reads with MiXCR, one row per CDR3 protein. The sample includes fewer than 250,000 distinct CDR3 sequences, roughly 90% of them seen just once. V was shortened by 2 bases and J by 1 base, with 5 bases between the two germline ends. The CDR3 runs to 13 residues. The germline V gene encodes CDR1 SGHVS and CDR2 FQNEAQ.

J is TRBJ1-2 and V is TRBV7-8; D gene unclear. Specimen: CD8+ T cells from PBMCs. The TCR originated in a human donor with multiple sclerosis. The CDR3 DNA reads TGTGCCAGCAGCTTATATGATAACTATGGCTACACCTTC. Amino acid sequence: CASSLYDNYGYTF.